This T cell receptor (beta chain) was sequenced during a study of cytomegalovirus exposure and HLA in healthy donors. This CDR3 contains 17 residues. Trimming removed 4 bases at V and 6 bases at J, with 21 bases between. CDR1 and CDR2 from the germline V gene are LGHNA and YSLEER. PCR amplification relied on 60 Vbeta primers (plus 13 Jbeta primers). Clones were sequenced by immunoSEQ multiplex PCR, and TCRdb holds only the in-frame ones, with some missing. Among about 200,000 clones listed, about 80% were seen once. What was sequenced was PBMCs. The clonotype comes from a man in his forties or fifties in good health and CMV-seronegative. The rearrangement uses TRBV4-3 and TRBJ2-2, with D unclear. CDR3: CASSPRGTDWVAGELFF. CDR3 nucleotides: TGCGCCAGCAGCCCTCGCGGCACCGATTGGGTAGCCGGGGAGCTGTTTTTT.